Sequencing of this T cell receptor beta chain was carried out in a study of T-cell reconstitution after alpha-beta-depleted transplantation in children. CDR3 length: 13 residues. V was cut by 3 bases and J by 10 bases, with 14 bases left in between. Germline V gene lookup returns CDR1 SGHDT and CDR2 YYEEEE. This clonotype was observed many times. TCRbeta library preparation incorporated unique molecular identifiers. TCRdb redid the calling of the PCR reads with MiXCR, one entry per CDR3 protein. The sample consists of about half a million distinct CDR3 sequences, approximately 12% of them appearing once.

The chain carries TRBV5-6 and TRBJ2-4, with D possibly being TRBD1 or TRBD2 (5 bases each). The source was PBMCs from the stem cell graft donor, collected from the stem cell graft. This TCR was sampled from a human donor who donated a stem cell graft to a child with combined immunodeficiency. The CDR3 here is CASSSGTPSIQYF. CDR3 DNA: TGTGCCAGCAGCTCCGGGACCCCGTCTATTCAGTACTTC.